Each of the 3 T cell receptor beta chains below was sequenced from the same sample in a study of lymphopenia after photon versus proton radiotherapy. The data were produced by immunoSEQ multiplex PCR, yet TCRdb's version contains in-frame clones alone and is incomplete. Of over 20,000 clones in the sample, 80% to 85% were seen once. This material consisted of peripheral blood, taken from a patient treated with photon-based radiotherapy. All receptors derive from a woman aged 50 to 60 with pancreatic cancer.

The chain combines TRBV4-2 with TRBJ2-5; 8 nucleotides match TRBD2. V lost 1 base to trimming and J lost 1 base; unmatched junction nucleotides: 8. The CDR3 runs to 17 residues. CDR1 LGHNA and CDR2 YNFKEQ come from the germline V gene. The CDR3 region has the DNA TGTGCCAGCAGCCAAGCGTCTTCGGGAGGGGGCCAAGAGACCCAGTACTTC. Translation: CASSQASSGGGQETQYF.

The genes are TRBV11-3 and TRBJ2-1; D might be TRBD2 (5 bases). Deletions cut 1 base from V and 5 bases from J, with 9 bases between. CDR3 length: 14 residues. The germline V gene has CDR1 SGHNT and CDR2 YENEEA. The CDR3 sequence is CASSLAGLNNEQFF. DNA of the CDR3: TGTGCCAGCAGCTTAGCGGGGTTAAACAATGAGCAGTTCTTC.

This clone was counted a few times. The CDR3 spells CASSLQEKLFF. The CDR3 region has the DNA TGTGCCAGCAGTTTGCAAGAAAAACTGTTTTTT. The chain carries TRBV28 and TRBJ1-4; D uncertain. Trimming cost V 3 bases and J 8 bases, with 4 bases left between them. CDR1 and CDR2 (germline): MDHEN, SYDVKM. This CDR3 is built from 11 residues.